This TCR beta chain emerged from a study of blood T cells in healthy people across ages. This CDR3 region has 14 residues. Germline CDR1 is SGHTA and CDR2 is FQGNSA. V lost 5 bases and J 4 bases, leaving 14 bases between the germline ends. Findings and caveats of the study: Researchers deemed the diversity estimates from one million T cells underestimates.

Then a second PCR, running roughly 7 to 11 cycles, was carried out with a sample-barcoded 5' primer and a J-beta primer mix. MiXCR, run by TCRdb on the 5' RACE reads, gives a single entry per CDR3 protein. The table has around 1,500,000 distinct CDR3 sequences, under 30% seen once. In its sample, this clonotype was seen many times. The antigen remains undetermined. The source of this sequence is a young woman in good health. This chain links TRBV7-2 with TRBJ1-2; weak D call: TRBD1 (5 bases). The sample consisted of blood. CDR3 sequence (DNA): TGTGCCAGCAGCGTCGGAGGGACCTCCTATGGCTACACCTTC. This translates into CASSVGGTSYGYTF.